This TCR beta chain was retrieved from a study of a mutant IDH1 vaccine in newly diagnosed glioma. Study as a whole: Most patients had received both radiotherapy and temozolomide, the prior options being radiotherapy, temozolomide, or both.

Profiling relied on immunoSEQ multiplex PCR, and the TCRdb table lists in-frame clones only, not all of them. The table has more than 30,000 clones, around 87% seen once. The CDR3 covers 14 residues. V lost 4 bases, J lost 5 bases, and 6 bases stayed unmatched. This clone was seen a single time. What it binds is unknown. Documented time point: week 11, during vaccination. Doses comprised 300 ug of mutant IDH1 20-mer peptide each, plus topical imiquimod. The TCR sequence derives from a man aged 18 to 30 with glioma. The source material was PBMCs, sampled from a glioma patient whose treatment included an IDH1 peptide vaccine. The chain recombines TRBV23-1 with TRBJ2-7; 9 bases map to TRBD1. TRBV23-1 is identified as an open reading frame with a role that is uncertain. The CDR3 DNA is TGCGCCAGCAGTCTAAGAAGGACAGGGGACGAGCAGTACTTC. Its translation: CASSLRRTGDEQYF.